The entry below gives a single T cell receptor (beta chain) sequence along with its context. Its target is unknown. Libraries of TCR beta came from iRepertoire HTBI primers plus Arm-PCR of CDR3 regions. TCRdb redid the calling of the multiplex PCR reads with MiXCR, one entry per CDR3 protein. The sample holds 200,000 to 250,000 distinct CDR3 sequences; about 19% are singletons and the top ten take roughly 13%. The sample is drawn from a study of regulatory T cells in long-lasting Graves disease. Looked up from germline, CDR1 is SGHDT and CDR2 is YYEEEE. CDR3 size: 15 residues. The ends were cut back, 1 base at V and 2 bases at J, with 10 bases in the middle. Study-wide results and caveats: Segments TRBV28, TRBJ1-2 and TRBJ2-5 showed preferential usage in persistent disease.

Time point indicated: newly diagnosed GD, antithyroid drugs for less than 3 months. RNA isolated from PBMCs was used to make the TCR library. Sequences were derived from peripheral blood mononuclear cells (PBMCs), sampled at new diagnosis, from a patient treated with antithyroid drugs. The TCR sequence derives from a female donor with Graves disease. This sequence joins TRBV5-6 and TRBJ1-5; D possibly corresponds to TRBD1 (6 bases). The CDR3 reads CASSLQGSGNQPQHF. For the CDR3, the DNA is TGTGCCAGCAGCTTGCAGGGGTCGGGCAATCAGCCCCAGCATTTT.